The following is a T cell receptor (beta chain) sequence with its context. The antigen it binds to is not known. No much larger clonotype is one base removed from it; base qualities were not supplied. To sequence the TCRbeta CDR3 region, genomic DNA was isolated from the sorted cells. The immunoSEQ Assay was used to sequence the TCRbeta CDR3 regions. TCRdb limited this immuneACCESS table to in-frame rearrangements with V and J called. A share of clones is missing; checked studies link under half to unresolved V genes, and the rest is unexplained. This sample has around 100,000 clones in its table, and almost 90% of those were observed once. Of the sample, 0.15% to 0.2% is held by the ten largest clones. Patients with autoimmune disease history or receiving systemic immunosuppression were excluded from the trial. Peripheral blood for TCR sequencing was collected from all dose cohorts at baseline, on cycle 4 day 1, and on cycle 7 day 1. Samples were obtained from an open-label, multicenter, first-in-human phase I dose-escalation trial of ivuxolimab. Adults with locally advanced or metastatic melanoma, renal cell carcinoma, hepatocellular carcinoma or head and neck squamous cell carcinoma were enrolled in the trial. CD4+ and CD8+ T cells were sorted separately from peripheral blood before TCR sequencing.

V lost 0 bases and J lost 10 bases; the stretch between them is 10 bases long. From the cysteine through the phenylalanine, the CDR3 covers 12 amino acids. Solely the CDR3 DNA is kept, with 36 bases framed from the first base. CDR1 and CDR2, looked up from the germline V gene, are SGHRS and YFSETQ. The data were obtained in a study of OX40 agonist ivuxolimab in advanced cancers. Regarding the research as a whole: Ivuxolimab was a fully human IgG2 agonistic monoclonal antibody targeting the costimulatory receptor OX40 (CD134). Intravenous ivuxolimab was administered to patients every 2 weeks at six dose levels: 0.01, 0.1, 0.3, 1.5, 3 and 10 mg/kg. Of the approximately 53 patients in dose escalation, 19 had hepatocellular carcinoma, about 15 had melanoma, 9 had renal cell carcinoma and 9 had head and neck cancer. A male proportion of roughly 80% and a mean age of around 60 years, ranging from about 23 to 79, were recorded for the dose-escalation cohort. Patients were allowed to have had prior anti-PD-1, anti-PD-L1 or anti-CTLA-4 therapy, and around 40% of the dose-escalation patients had previously received checkpoint inhibitors. Partial responses occurred in three dose-escalation patients: two with cutaneous melanoma and one with hepatocellular carcinoma. The point of sequencing TCRbeta in the periphery was to test whether ivuxolimab changed TCR sequence diversity and drove clonal T-cell expansion. The paper covers the monotherapy dose-escalation part of the phase I ivuxolimab trial, which included N ≈ 50 patients.

Broader findings and caveats from the paper: At doses from 0.1 to 3.0 mg/kg, clonal expansion was seen in both CD4+ and CD8+ blood T cells between baseline and week 6. Low levels of normalized T-cell clonal expansion were also seen in some nonresponding patients. In the 0.1-3.0 mg/kg groups, partial responders were among the patients with the lowest normalized peripheral clonal expansion, particularly in CD8+ T cells. The antigen specificity of the peripheral T cells that underwent clonal expansion was not determined. After ivuxolimab, expanded clones were on average more numerous among CD8+ T cells than among CD4+ T cells.

The sample here was CD4+ or CD8+ T cells sorted from blood, taken in a trial of the OX40 agonist ivuxolimab. The chain is assembled from TRBV5-1 and TRBJ1-1; the D gene lacks a confident call. The receptor was isolated from an adult with an advanced solid tumor such as melanoma, head and neck, liver or kidney cancer. The CDR3 amino acid sequence is: CASSLAGEGAFF. The DNA is TGCGCCAGCAGCTTGGCGGGTGAGGGAGCTTTCTTT.